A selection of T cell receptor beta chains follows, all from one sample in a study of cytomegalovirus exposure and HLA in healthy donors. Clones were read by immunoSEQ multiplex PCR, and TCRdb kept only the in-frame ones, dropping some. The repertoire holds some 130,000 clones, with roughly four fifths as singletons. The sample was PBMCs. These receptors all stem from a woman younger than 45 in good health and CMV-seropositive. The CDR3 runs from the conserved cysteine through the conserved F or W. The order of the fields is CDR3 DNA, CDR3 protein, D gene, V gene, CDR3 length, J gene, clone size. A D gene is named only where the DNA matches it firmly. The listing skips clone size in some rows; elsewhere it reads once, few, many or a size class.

TGTGCCAGCAGTTACTTTCAGGGGTCTCATGGCTACACCTTC	CASSYFQGSHGYTF	NA	TRBV6-5	14	TRBJ1-2	NA
TGTGCCAGCAGCTTTAGGACCGGGACAGGGCTTGCACCCCTCCACTTT	CASSFRTGTGLAPLHF	TRBD1	TRBV5-6	16	TRBJ1-6	NA
TGTGCCAGCAGTTACTCGTCGACAGGGGAAGCGTGGGGCTACACCTTC	CASSYSSTGEAWGYTF	TRBD1	TRBV6-5	16	TRBJ1-2	NA
TGTGCCAGCAGTACTAGTAGGAACACCGGGGAGCTGTTTTTT	CASSTSRNTGELFF	NA	TRBV6-5	14	TRBJ2-2	NA
TGTGCCACCAGCATGACAGGGATCTCCTACAATGAGCAGTTCTTC	CATSMTGISYNEQFF	TRBD1	TRBV15	15	TRBJ2-1	NA
TGCGCCAGCAGCTTGGCCAGGACTTACACCGGGGAGCTGTTTTTT	CASSLARTYTGELFF	NA	TRBV5-1	15	TRBJ2-2	NA
TGTGCCAGCAGTTACTGGGCCCCCACGGACAATCGCGAGCAGTACTTC	CASSYWAPTDNREQYF	NA	TRBV6-5	16	TRBJ2-7	once
TGTGCCAGCAGCCTGAGGGGGTCCTACAATGAGCAGTTCTTC	CASSLRGSYNEQFF	NA	TRBV27	14	TRBJ2-1	NA
TGTGCCAGCAGCTTGGTCTCGACTGGGGAAAAACTGTTTTTT	CASSLVSTGEKLFF	NA	TRBV5-5	14	TRBJ1-4	NA
TGTGCCAGCAGAGAGGGGCGGGATGGAAACACCATATATTTT	CASREGRDGNTIYF	NA	TRBV28	14	TRBJ1-3	NA
TGTGCCAGCAGTTACTCGAAACAGGGTGGCGAGACCCAGTACTTC	CASSYSKQGGETQYF	NA	TRBV6-6	15	TRBJ2-5	once
TGTGCTAGTAGTATAAAGGGGTTCGCGGACGCAGGATTGTTGGATGAAAAACTGTTTTTT	CASSIKGFADAGLLDEKLFF	NA	TRBV19	20	TRBJ1-4	NA
TGTGCCAGCAGTCTCGAACAGGGGGTCCCCTCCTACGAGCAGTACTTC	CASSLEQGVPSYEQYF	TRBD1	TRBV28	16	TRBJ2-7	NA
TGTGCCAGCAGCCCTCCGACAGGGCGATTCACCGGGGAGCTGTTTTTT	CASSPPTGRFTGELFF	TRBD1	TRBV7-8	16	TRBJ2-2	once
TGTGCCAGCAACCAACCCACAGGGCTGAGCTCCTATAATTCACCCCTCCACTTT	CASNQPTGLSSYNSPLHF	NA	TRBV28	18	TRBJ1-6	NA
TGTGCCAGCAGTCCGGGGGGGTACTCGGGGAACACTGAAGCTTTCTTT	CASSPGGYSGNTEAFF	NA	TRBV28	16	TRBJ1-1	NA
TGCGCCAGCAGCTTGGCCGGGCCGAGGCGGGGAACCGGGGAGCTGTTTTTT	CASSLAGPRRGTGELFF	NA	TRBV5-1	17	TRBJ2-2	NA
TGTGCCAGCAGTCCCGGACAGGGAACTAATGAAAAACTGTTTTTT	CASSPGQGTNEKLFF	TRBD1	TRBV27	15	TRBJ1-4	NA
TGTGCCAGTAGTAATCCTAAGGCGGGGGGGGAACTTTCACCCCTCCACTTT	CASSNPKAGGELSPLHF	NA	TRBV19	17	TRBJ1-6	NA
TGTGCCAGCAGCTTAGCTGGGACAGGGAGAGAGACCCAGTACTTC	CASSLAGTGRETQYF	TRBD1	TRBV7-7	15	TRBJ2-5	NA
TGTGCCAGCAGCTTAGATACAGGGCGAAATTCACCCCTCCACTTT	CASSLDTGRNSPLHF	NA	TRBV7-2	15	TRBJ1-6	NA
TGTGCCAGCAGCTCTCGACAGGGGGTAGATGGCTACACCTTC	CASSSRQGVDGYTF	TRBD1	TRBV9	14	TRBJ1-2	NA
TGTGCCAGCAGCCAACGCCCGGGGGGGTCCTACAATGAGCAGTTCTTC	CASSQRPGGSYNEQFF	TRBD2	TRBV14	16	TRBJ2-1	NA
TGTGCCAGCAGTCTAGACAGGGTCGACTATGGCTACACCTTC	CASSLDRVDYGYTF	TRBD1	TRBV28	14	TRBJ1-2	once
TGTGCCAGTAGTCCCACAGGACCATGGGGGGAACTGTTTTTT	CASSPTGPWGELFF	NA	TRBV19	14	TRBJ1-4	NA
TGCGCCAGCAGCCAAGAGGAGGGGGCAGGTGAAAAACTGTTTTTT	CASSQEEGAGEKLFF	TRBD1	TRBV4-3	15	TRBJ1-4	NA
TGCGCCAGCAGCGGAGGGACAGGGTACGAGCAGTACTTC	CASSGGTGYEQYF	TRBD1	TRBV5-1	13	TRBJ2-7	NA
TGTGCCAGCAGTGAAGCGGCGGACTCTAGCAATCAGCCCCAGCATTTT	CASSEAADSSNQPQHF	NA	TRBV6-1	16	TRBJ1-5	NA
TGTGCCGTTTCAGCAGGCTCCTACGAGCAGTACTTC	CAVSAGSYEQYF	NA	TRBV7-6	12	TRBJ2-7	NA
TGTGCCAGCAGCTTGGGGACAGCCCAAGAGACCCAGTACTTC	CASSLGTAQETQYF	NA	TRBV5-6	14	TRBJ2-5	few
TGTGCCAGCAGCTTAGGGACTAGCGGGGGAGATACGCAGTATTTT	CASSLGTSGGDTQYF	TRBD2	TRBV5-5	15	TRBJ2-3	NA
TGTGCCAGCAGTTGGACTAGCGGGGGAGGCTCCTACGAGCAGTACTTC	CASSWTSGGGSYEQYF	TRBD2	TRBV27	16	TRBJ2-7	once
TGTGCCAGCAAACGGGACAGGGATGCTTCTGAAGCTTTCTTT	CASKRDRDASEAFF	TRBD1	TRBV6-5	14	TRBJ1-1	few
TGTGCAAGTCGGGCGACCGGGACAGGGGGTCGAGTCCGCGGGGAGCTGTTTTTT	CASRATGTGGRVRGELFF	NA	TRBV12-2	18	TRBJ2-2	NA
TGCGCCAGCAGCCAAGACAGGGCGACCCAGTACTTC	CASSQDRATQYF	NA	TRBV4-3	12	TRBJ2-5	NA
TGTGCCAGCAGCCCAGGACAGGGGGGCACAGATACGCAGTATTTT	CASSPGQGGTDTQYF	TRBD1	TRBV7-9	15	TRBJ2-3	NA